This T cell receptor (beta chain) was sequenced during a study of OX40 agonist ivuxolimab in advanced cancers. Here immunoSEQ multiplex PCR was the method, and the copy in TCRdb shows in-frame clones only, minus some. The repertoire holds about 64,000 clones, with more than 80% as singletons. V was trimmed by 4 bases and J by 0 bases, leaving 7 bases between them. This CDR3 is 13 amino acids long. The V gene's germline CDR1 is SQVTM and CDR2 ANQGSEA. Overall study results and limits: The specificity for antigen of the expanded peripheral T cells was not determined.

In regard to this clone: Its antigen is currently unknown.

Blood sampling took place at baseline, cycle 4 day 1, and cycle 7 day 1. The sequencing used CD4+ or CD8+ T cells sorted from blood, collected in a trial of the OX40 agonist ivuxolimab. This sequence originates from an adult with an advanced solid tumor such as melanoma, head and neck, liver or kidney cancer. This chain connects TRBV29-1 to TRBJ2-1, with D perhaps being TRBD1 or TRBD2 (5 bases each). CDR3 DNA: TGCAGCGTTGGGGGGAGCTCCTACAATGAGCAGTTCTTC. Its protein is CSVGGSSYNEQFF.